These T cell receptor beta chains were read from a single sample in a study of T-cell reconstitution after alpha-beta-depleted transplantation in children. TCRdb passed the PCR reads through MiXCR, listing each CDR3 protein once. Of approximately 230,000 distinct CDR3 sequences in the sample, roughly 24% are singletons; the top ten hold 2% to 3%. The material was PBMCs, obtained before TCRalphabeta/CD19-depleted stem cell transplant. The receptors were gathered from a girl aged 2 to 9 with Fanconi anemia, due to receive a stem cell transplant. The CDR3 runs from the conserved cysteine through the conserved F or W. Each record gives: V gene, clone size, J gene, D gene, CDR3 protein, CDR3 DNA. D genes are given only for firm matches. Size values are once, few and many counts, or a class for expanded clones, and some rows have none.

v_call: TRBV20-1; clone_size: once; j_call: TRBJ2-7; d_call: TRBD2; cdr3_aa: CSASLIAGGPFYEQYF; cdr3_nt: TGCAGTGCTAGTTTGATAGCGGGGGGGCCTTTCTACGAGCAGTACTTC
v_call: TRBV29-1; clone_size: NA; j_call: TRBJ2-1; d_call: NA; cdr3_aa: CSVEDPGNEQFF; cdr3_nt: TGCAGCGTTGAAGATCCAGGGAATGAGCAGTTCTTC
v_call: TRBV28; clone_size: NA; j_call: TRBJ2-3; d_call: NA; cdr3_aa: CASSSPGFTDTQYF; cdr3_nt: TGTGCCAGCAGTTCCCCAGGGTTCACAGATACGCAGTATTTT
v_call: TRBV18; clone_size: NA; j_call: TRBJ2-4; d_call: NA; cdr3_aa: CASSRAAVAENIQYF; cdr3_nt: TGTGCCAGCTCACGGGCCGCGGTAGCCGAAAACATTCAGTACTTC
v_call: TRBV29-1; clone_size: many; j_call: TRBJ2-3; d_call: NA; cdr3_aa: CSLSEPDTDTQYF; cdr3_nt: TGCAGCCTTTCAGAGCCGGACACAGATACGCAGTATTTT
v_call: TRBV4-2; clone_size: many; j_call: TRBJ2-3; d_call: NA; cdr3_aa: CASSQDQVGGDTQYF; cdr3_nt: TGTGCCAGCAGCCAAGATCAGGTCGGAGGCGATACGCAGTATTTT
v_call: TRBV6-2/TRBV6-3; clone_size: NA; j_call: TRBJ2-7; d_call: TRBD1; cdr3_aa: CASSYSTGDRGPYEQYF; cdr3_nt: TGTGCCAGCAGTTACTCGACCGGGGACAGGGGGCCCTACGAGCAGTACTTC
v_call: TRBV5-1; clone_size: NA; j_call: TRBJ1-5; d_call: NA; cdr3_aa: CASSFTGNQPQHF; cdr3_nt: TGCGCCAGCAGCTTCACAGGGAATCAGCCCCAGCATTTT
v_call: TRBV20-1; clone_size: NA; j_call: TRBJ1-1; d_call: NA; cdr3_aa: CSARAVSDTEAFF; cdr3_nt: TGCAGTGCTAGAGCAGTAAGCGACACTGAAGCTTTCTTT
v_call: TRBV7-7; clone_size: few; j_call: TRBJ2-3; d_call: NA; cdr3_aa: CASMGWGLGSGDTQYF; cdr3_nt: TGTGCCAGCATGGGGTGGGGCTTAGGGAGTGGTGATACGCAGTATTTT
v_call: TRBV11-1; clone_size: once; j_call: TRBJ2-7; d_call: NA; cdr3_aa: CASSSSSAVTYEQYF; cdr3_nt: TGTGCCAGCAGCTCTTCTAGCGCCGTCACCTACGAGCAGTACTTC
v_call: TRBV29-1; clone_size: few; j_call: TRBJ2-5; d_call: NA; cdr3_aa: CSVSPRQQETQYF; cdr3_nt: TGCAGCGTTTCTCCACGGCAGCAAGAGACCCAGTACTTC
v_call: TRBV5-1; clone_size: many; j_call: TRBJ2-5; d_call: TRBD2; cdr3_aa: CASSSGGASETQYF; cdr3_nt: TGCGCCAGCAGCAGCGGGGGGGCGAGCGAGACCCAGTACTTC
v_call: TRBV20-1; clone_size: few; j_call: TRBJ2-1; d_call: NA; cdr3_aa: CSARDKKRNNEQFF; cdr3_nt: TGCAGTGCTAGAGACAAAAAGCGGAACAATGAGCAGTTCTTC
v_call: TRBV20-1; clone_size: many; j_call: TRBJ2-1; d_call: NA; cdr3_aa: CSARSSYGNEQFF; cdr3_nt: TGCAGTGCTAGAAGTTCCTACGGCAATGAGCAGTTCTTC
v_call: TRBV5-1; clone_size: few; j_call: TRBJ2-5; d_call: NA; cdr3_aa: CASSLGPGLVTQYF; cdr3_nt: TGCGCCAGCAGCTTGGGCCCAGGATTGGTGACCCAGTACTTC
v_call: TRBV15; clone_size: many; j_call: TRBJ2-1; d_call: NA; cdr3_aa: CATSRDGERSRNEQFF; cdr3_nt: TGTGCCACCAGCAGAGATGGGGAGCGGTCTCGGAATGAGCAGTTCTTC
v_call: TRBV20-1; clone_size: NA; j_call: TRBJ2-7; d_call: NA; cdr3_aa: CSARDPWGLLPYEQYF; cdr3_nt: TGCAGTGCTAGAGATCCGTGGGGCCTCCTTCCCTACGAGCAGTACTTC
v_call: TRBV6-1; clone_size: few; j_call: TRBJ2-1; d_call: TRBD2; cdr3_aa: CASRDHGGGSGSYNEQFF; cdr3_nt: TGTGCCAGCAGGGACCATGGCGGGGGGTCTGGGTCCTACAATGAGCAGTTCTTC
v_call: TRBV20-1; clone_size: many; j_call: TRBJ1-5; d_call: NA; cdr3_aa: CSARDLQGTGQPQHF; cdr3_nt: TGCAGTGCTAGAGATCTGCAGGGGACGGGTCAGCCCCAGCATTTT
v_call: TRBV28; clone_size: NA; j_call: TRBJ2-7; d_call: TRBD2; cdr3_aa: CASRPTHLTSGYYEQYF; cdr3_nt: TGTGCCAGCAGACCCACCCACCTGACTAGCGGATACTACGAGCAGTACTTC
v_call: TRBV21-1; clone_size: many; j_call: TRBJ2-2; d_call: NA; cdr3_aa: CASSKVEVAGGREVSGELFF; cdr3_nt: TGTGCCAGCAGCAAAGTTGAAGTAGCGGGAGGGCGCGAGGTTAGCGGGGAGCTGTTTTTT
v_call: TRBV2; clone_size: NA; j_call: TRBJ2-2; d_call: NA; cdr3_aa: CASRQGLNTGELFF; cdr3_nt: TGTGCCAGCAGACAGGGCCTGAACACCGGGGAGCTGTTTTTT
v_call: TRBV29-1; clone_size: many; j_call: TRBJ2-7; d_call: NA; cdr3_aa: CSIQGSYEQYF; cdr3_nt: TGCAGCATTCAGGGGTCCTACGAGCAGTACTTC
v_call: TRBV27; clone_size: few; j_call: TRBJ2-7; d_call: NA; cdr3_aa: CASSYGRSYEQYF; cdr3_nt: TGTGCCAGCAGTTATGGCAGATCCTACGAGCAGTACTTC
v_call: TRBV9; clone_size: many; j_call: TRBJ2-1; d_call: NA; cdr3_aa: CASSESLAPYSSYNEQFF; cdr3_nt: TGTGCCAGCAGCGAGTCGCTAGCGCCATATAGCTCCTACAATGAGCAGTTCTTC
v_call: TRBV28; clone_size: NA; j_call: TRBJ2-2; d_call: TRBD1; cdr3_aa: CASSDTGERPGELFF; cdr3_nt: TGTGCCAGCAGCGACACAGGGGAACGGCCCGGGGAGCTGTTTTTT
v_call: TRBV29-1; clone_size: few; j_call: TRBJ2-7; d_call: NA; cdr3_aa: CSVEAGERSYEQYF; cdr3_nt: TGCAGCGTTGAGGCAGGGGAGAGGTCCTACGAGCAGTACTTC
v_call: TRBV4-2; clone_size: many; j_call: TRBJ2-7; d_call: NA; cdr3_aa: CASSQEVYSPLFYEQYF; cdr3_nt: TGTGCCAGCAGCCAAGAGGTGTATTCCCCTCTCTTCTACGAGCAGTACTTC
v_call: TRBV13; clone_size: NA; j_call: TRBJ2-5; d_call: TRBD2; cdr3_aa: CASSFPSGGSAQETQYF; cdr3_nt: TGTGCCAGCAGCTTCCCTAGCGGGGGCTCCGCCCAAGAGACCCAGTACTTC
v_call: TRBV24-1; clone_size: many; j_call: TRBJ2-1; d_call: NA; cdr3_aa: CATSELSRTDEQFF; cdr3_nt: TGTGCCACCAGTGAGCTCTCCAGGACGGATGAGCAGTTCTTC
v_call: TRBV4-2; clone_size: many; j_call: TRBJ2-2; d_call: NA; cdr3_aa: CASSQDPFGELFF; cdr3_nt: TGTGCCAGCAGCCAAGATCCATTCGGGGAGCTGTTTTTT
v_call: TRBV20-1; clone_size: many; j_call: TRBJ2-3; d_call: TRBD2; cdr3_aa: CSASGLAMGTDTQYF; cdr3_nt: TGCAGTGCTAGTGGACTAGCGATGGGAACAGATACGCAGTATTTT
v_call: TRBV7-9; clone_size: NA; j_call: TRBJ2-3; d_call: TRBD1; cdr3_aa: CASSSSRWDRGADTQYF; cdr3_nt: TGTGCCAGCAGTTCTTCCCGGTGGGACAGGGGCGCAGATACGCAGTATTTT
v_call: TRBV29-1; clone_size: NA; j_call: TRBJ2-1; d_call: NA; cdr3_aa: CSVEVFGVTYNEQFF; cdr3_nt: TGCAGCGTTGAAGTTTTTGGGGTGACCTACAATGAGCAGTTCTTC
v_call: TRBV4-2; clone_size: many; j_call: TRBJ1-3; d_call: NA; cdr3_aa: CASSQDQPTIGNTIYF; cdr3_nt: TGTGCCAGCAGCCAAGATCAACCGACCATTGGAAACACCATATATTTT
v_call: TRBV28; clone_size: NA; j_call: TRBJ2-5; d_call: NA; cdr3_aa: CASSTLLLKRTQYF; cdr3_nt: TGTGCCAGCTCTACACTCTTACTCAAACGGACCCAGTACTTC
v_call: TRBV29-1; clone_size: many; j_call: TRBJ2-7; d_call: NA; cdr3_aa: CSVGLVISEQYF; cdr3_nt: TGCAGCGTAGGCCTAGTAATCTCCGAGCAGTACTTC
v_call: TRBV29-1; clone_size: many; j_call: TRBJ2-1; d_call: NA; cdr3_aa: CSVGHYNEQFF; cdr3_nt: TGCAGCGTTGGACACTACAATGAGCAGTTCTTC
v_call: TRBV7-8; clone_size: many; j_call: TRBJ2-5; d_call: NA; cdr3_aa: CASSFHGNQETQYF; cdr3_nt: TGTGCCAGCAGCTTTCATGGGAACCAAGAGACCCAGTACTTC
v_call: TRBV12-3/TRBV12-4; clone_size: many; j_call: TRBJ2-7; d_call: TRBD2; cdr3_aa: CASNSAGGPNEQYF; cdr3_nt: TGTGCCAGCAATTCAGCGGGAGGGCCTAACGAGCAGTACTTC
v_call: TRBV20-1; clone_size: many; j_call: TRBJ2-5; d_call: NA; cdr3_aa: CSARVFDQGDAGTQYF; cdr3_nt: TGCAGTGCTAGAGTTTTCGATCAGGGTGACGCGGGGACCCAGTACTTC
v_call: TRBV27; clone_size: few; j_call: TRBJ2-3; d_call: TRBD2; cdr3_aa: CASSYTSGSVGTDTQYF; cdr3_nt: TGTGCCAGCAGTTACACTAGCGGGAGCGTGGGCACAGATACGCAGTATTTT
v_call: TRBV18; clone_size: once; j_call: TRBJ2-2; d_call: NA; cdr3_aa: CASSPLTTARAGELFF; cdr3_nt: TGTGCCAGCTCACCTCTTACTACGGCCAGGGCCGGGGAGCTGTTTTTT
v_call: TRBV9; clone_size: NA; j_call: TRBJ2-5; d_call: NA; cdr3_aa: CASSVDPEAGQETQYF; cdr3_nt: TGTGCCAGCAGCGTAGACCCTGAGGCAGGACAAGAGACCCAGTACTTC
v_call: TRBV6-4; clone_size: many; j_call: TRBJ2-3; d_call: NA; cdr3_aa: CASSRTPGFPDTQYF; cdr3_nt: TGTGCCAGCAGTAGGACCCCTGGGTTTCCAGATACGCAGTATTTT
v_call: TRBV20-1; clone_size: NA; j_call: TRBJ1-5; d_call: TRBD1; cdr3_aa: CSARDRGRSNQPQHF; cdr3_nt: TGCAGTGCTAGAGACAGGGGGCGTAGCAATCAGCCCCAGCATTTT
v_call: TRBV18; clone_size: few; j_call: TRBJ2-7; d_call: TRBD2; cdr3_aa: CASSPILAGYYEQYF; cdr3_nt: TGTGCCAGCTCACCGATATTAGCGGGATATTACGAGCAGTACTTC
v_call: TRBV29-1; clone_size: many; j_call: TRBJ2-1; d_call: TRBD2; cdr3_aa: CSVLAGGRVNEQFF; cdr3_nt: TGCAGCGTGTTAGCGGGAGGGCGAGTCAATGAGCAGTTCTTC
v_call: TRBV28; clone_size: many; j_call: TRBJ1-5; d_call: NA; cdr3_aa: CASSLAGGGNQPQHF; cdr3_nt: TGTGCCAGCAGTTTAGCTGGGGGTGGCAATCAGCCCCAGCATTTT
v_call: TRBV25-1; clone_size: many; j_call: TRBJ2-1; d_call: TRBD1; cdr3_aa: CASSEPGQGDFKHNEQFF; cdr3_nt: TGTGCCAGCAGTGAGCCGGGACAGGGTGACTTCAAACACAATGAGCAGTTCTTC
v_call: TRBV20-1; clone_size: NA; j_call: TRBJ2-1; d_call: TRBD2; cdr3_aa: CSASGLAASYNEQFF; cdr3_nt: TGCAGTGCTAGTGGACTAGCGGCGTCCTACAATGAGCAGTTCTTC
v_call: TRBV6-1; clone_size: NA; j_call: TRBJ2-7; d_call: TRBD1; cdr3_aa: CASSEIGTARRAYEQYF; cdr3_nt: TGTGCCAGCAGTGAAATTGGGACAGCCCGAAGAGCTTACGAGCAGTACTTC
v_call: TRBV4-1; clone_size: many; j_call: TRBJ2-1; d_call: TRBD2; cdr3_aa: CASSQRRGRGGAEQFF; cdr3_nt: TGCGCCAGCAGCCAAAGAAGGGGACGGGGGGGCGCTGAGCAGTTCTTC
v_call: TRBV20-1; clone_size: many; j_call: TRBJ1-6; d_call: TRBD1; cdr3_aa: CSAGPGGRSSPLHF; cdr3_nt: TGCAGTGCGGGACCAGGGGGCAGGAGTTCACCCCTCCACTTT
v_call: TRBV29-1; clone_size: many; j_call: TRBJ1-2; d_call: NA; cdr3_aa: CSVGTGIGYYGYTF; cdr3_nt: TGCAGCGTCGGAACAGGGATCGGGTACTATGGCTACACCTTC
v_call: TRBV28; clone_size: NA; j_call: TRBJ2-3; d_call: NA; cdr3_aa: CASSLTSPRTDTQYF; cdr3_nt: TGTGCCAGCAGTTTGACTAGTCCTCGCACAGATACGCAGTATTTT